This entry features one TCR beta chain sequence. What it binds is not known. This record comes from a study of beta chain features in type 1 diabetes. Study-wide findings and caveats: Type 1 diabetes patients had VDJ junctions that carried fewer insertions and more deletions.

Isolated RNA was reverse transcribed in full, so expressed TCRB transcripts were sequenced. Sequencing was performed with immunoSEQ multiplex PCR; in TCRdb, only in-frame clones are kept and a portion is missing. The sample yields hundreds of thousands of clones, roughly a sixth seen once. This CDR3 comprises 16 residues. The ends were cut back, 2 bases at V and 2 bases at J, with 13 bases in the middle. Per the germline V gene, CDR1 is KGHSH and CDR2 is LQKENI. The sequencing input was naive CD4+ T cells from blood. The J gene is TRBJ1-5, the V gene TRBV18; D perhaps matches TRBD1 (6 bases). The clonotype comes from a man between 18 and 29 years old in good health. The DNA for the CDR3 is TGTGCCAGCTCACCAGAGAGGGGGGATGGCAATCAGCCCCAGCATTTT. Translated: CASSPERGDGNQPQHF.